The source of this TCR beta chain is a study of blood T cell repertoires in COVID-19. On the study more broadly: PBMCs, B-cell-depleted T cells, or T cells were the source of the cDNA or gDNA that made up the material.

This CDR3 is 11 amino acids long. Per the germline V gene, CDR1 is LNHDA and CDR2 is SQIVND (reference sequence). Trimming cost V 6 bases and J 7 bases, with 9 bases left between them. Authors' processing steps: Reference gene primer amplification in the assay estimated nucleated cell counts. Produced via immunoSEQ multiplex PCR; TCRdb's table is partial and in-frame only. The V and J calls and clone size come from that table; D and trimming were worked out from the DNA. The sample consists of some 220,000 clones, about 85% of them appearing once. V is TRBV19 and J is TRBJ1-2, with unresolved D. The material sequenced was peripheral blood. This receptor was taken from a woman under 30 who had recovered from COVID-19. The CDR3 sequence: CASRAPRGYTF. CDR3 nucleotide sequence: TGTGCCAGTAGGGCCCCTCGTGGCTACACCTTC.